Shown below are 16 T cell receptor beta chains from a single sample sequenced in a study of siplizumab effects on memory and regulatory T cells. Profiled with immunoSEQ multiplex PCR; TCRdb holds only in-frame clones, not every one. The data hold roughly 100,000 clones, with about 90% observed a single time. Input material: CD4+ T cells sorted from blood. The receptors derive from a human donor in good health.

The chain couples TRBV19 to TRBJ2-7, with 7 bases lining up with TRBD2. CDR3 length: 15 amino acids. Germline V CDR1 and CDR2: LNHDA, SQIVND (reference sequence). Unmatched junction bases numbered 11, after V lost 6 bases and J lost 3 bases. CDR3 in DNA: TGTGCCAGTAGCTCTTCGGGGGGATTCCTCTACGAGCAGTACTTC. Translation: CASSSSGGFLYEQYF.

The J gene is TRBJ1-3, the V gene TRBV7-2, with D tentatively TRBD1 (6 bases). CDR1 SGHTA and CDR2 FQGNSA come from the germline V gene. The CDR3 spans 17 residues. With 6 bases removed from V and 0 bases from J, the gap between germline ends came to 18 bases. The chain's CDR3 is CASSRTGTTTSGNTIYF. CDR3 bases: TGTGCCAGCAGTAGAACCGGGACAACTACCTCTGGAAACACCATATATTTT.

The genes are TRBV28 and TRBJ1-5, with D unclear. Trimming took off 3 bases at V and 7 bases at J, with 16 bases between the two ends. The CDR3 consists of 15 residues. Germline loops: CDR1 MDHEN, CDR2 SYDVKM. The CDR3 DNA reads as TGTGCCAGCAGTTTGCCGGCGGGAATACGCCAGCCCCAGCATTTT. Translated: CASSLPAGIRQPQHF.

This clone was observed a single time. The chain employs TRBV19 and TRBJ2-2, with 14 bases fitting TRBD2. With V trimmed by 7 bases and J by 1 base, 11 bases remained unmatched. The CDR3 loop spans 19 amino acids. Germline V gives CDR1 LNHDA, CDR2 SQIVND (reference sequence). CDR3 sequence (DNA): TGTGCCAGTAATTCTCAGTGGACTAGCGGGAGGCGGAACACCGGGGAGCTGTTTTTT. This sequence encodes CASNSQWTSGRRNTGELFF.

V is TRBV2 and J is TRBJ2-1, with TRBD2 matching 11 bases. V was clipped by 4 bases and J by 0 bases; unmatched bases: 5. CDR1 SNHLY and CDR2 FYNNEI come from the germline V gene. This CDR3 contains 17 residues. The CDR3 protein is CASSGLAGLGSYNEQFF. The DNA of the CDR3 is TGTGCCAGCAGTGGACTAGCGGGACTCGGCTCCTACAATGAGCAGTTCTTC.

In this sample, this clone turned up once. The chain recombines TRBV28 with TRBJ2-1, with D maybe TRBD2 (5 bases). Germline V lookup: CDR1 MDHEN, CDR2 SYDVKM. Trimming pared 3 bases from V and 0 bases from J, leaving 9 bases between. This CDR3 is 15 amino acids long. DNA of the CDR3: TGTGCCAGCAGTTTGGACTCACTCTCCTACAATGAGCAGTTCTTC. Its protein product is CASSLDSLSYNEQFF.

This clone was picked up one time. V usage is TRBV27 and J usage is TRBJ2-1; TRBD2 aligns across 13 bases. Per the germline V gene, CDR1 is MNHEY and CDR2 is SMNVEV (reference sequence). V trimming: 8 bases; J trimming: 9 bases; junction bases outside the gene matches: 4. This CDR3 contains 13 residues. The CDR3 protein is CASRRLAGGEQFF. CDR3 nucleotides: TGTGCCAGCCGACGACTAGCGGGAGGTGAGCAGTTCTTC.

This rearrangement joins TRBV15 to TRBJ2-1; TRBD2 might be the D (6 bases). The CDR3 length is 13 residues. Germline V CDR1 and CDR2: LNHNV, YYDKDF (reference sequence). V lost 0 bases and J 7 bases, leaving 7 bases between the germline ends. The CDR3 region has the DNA TGTGCCACCAGCAGAGACGGGAGTAATGAGCAGTTCTTC. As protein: CATSRDGSNEQFF. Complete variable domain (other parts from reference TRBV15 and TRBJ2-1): DAMVIQNPRYQVTQFGKPVTLSCSQTLNHNVMYWYQQKSSQAPKLLFHYYDKDFNNEADTPDNFQSRRPNTSFCFLDIRSPGLGDTAMYLCATSRDGSNEQFFGPGTRLTVL.

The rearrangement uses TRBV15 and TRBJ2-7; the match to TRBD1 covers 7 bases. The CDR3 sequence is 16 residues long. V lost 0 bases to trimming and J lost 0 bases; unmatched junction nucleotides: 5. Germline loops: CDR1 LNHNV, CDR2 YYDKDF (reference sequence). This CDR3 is CATSRDGTANSYEQYF. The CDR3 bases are TGTGCCACCAGCAGAGATGGGACAGCTAACTCCTACGAGCAGTACTTC.

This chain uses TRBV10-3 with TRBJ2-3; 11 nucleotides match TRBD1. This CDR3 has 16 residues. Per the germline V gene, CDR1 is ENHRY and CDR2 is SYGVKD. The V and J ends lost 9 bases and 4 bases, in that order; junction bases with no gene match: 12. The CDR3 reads CAIGTGGKSGADTQYF. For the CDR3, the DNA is TGTGCCATTGGGACAGGGGGAAAGTCGGGCGCAGATACGCAGTATTTT.

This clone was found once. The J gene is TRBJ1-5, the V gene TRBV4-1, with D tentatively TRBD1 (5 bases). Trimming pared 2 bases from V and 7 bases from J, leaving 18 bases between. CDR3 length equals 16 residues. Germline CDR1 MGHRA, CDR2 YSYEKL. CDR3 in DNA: TGCGCCAGCAGCCAACTATTTCGGGACCTGGGGCAGCCCCAGCATTTT. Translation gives CASSQLFRDLGQPQHF.

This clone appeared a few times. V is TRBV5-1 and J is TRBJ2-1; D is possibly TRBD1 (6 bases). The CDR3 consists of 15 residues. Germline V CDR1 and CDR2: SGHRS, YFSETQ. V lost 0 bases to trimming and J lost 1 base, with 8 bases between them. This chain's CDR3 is CASSLGGQSYNEQFF. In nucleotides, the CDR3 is TGCGCCAGCAGCTTGGGCGGACAGTCCTACAATGAGCAGTTCTTC.

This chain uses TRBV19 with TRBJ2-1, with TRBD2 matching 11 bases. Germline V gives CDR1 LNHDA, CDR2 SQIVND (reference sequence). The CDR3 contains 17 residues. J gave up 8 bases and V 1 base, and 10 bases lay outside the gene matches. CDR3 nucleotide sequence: TGTGCCAGTAGTATAGGGTGGCTAGCGGGAGGTCAACATGAGCAGTTCTTC. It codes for CASSIGWLAGGQHEQFF. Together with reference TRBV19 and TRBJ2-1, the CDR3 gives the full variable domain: DGGITQSPKYLFRKEGQNVTLSCEQNLNHDAMYWYRQDPGQGLRLIYYSQIVNDFQKGDIAEGYSVSREKKESFPLTVTSAQKNPTAFYLCASSIGWLAGGQHEQFFGPGTRLTVL.

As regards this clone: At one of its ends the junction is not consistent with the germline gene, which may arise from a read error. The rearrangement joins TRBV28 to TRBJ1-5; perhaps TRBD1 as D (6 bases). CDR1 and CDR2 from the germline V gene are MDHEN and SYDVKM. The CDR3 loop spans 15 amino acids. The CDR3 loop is CASSSIGQPNQPQHF. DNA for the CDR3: TGTGCCAGCAGTTCAATTGGACAGCCGAATCAACCCCAGCATTTT.

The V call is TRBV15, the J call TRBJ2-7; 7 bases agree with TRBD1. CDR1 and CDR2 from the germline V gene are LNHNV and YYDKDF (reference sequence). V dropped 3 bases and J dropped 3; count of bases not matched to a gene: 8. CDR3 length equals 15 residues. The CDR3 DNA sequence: TGTGCCACCAGCAGGGCAGGACAGGCGTTCTACGAGCAGTACTTC. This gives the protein CATSRAGQAFYEQYF.

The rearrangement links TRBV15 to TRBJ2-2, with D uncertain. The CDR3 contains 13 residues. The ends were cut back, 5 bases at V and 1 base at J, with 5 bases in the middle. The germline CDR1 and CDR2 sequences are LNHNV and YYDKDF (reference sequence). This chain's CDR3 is CATSFGNTGELFF. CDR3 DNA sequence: TGTGCCACCAGCTTTGGGAACACCGGGGAGCTGTTTTTT.